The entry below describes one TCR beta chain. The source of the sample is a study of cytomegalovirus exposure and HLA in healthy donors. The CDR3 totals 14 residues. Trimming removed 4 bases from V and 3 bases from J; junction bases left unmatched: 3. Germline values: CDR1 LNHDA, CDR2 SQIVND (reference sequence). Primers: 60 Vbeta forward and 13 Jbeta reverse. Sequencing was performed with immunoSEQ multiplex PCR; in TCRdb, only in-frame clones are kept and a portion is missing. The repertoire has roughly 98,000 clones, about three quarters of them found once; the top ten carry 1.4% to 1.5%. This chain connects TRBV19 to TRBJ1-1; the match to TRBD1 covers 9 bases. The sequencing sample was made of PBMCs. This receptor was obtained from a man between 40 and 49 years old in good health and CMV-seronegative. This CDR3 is CASSNRDRDTEAFF. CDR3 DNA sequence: TGTGCCAGTAGTAACCGGGACAGGGACACTGAAGCTTTCTTT.